This is a list of T cell receptor beta chains from one sample in a study of blood T cells in healthy people across ages. TCRdb reprocessed the 5' RACE reads via MiXCR and lists one record per CDR3 protein. Of about 1.8 million distinct CDR3 sequences detected, about 49% appear once; the ten largest clones hold 2.1%. The specimen sequenced was blood. These receptors all come from a woman aged 40 to 50 in good health. Each CDR3 is given with its conserved first and last residue. The D gene is left open where the match is weak. Clone size appears in some rows only: once, few, many, or a class for an expanded clone.

d_gene	j_gene	abundance	v_gene	CDR3aa	CDR3nt
TRBD1	TRBJ2-5	few	TRBV2	CASSPPTGGEETQYF	TGTGCCAGCAGTCCCCCGACAGGGGGCGAAGAGACCCAGTACTTC
-	TRBJ1-1	-	TRBV27	CASSLIGGATEAFF	TGTGCCAGCAGTTTAATCGGGGGGGCCACTGAAGCTTTCTTT
-	TRBJ2-7	few	TRBV6-6	CASSAIRGTVSYEQYF	TGTGCCAGCAGTGCCATACGGGGGACAGTCTCCTACGAGCAGTACTTC
-	TRBJ2-5	-	TRBV24-1	CATSDLITETQYF	TGTGCCACCAGTGATTTGATAACTGAGACCCAGTACTTC
-	TRBJ1-5	-	TRBV12-3/TRBV12-4	CASTDYSNQPQHF	TGTGCCAGCACCGATTATAGCAATCAGCCCCAGCATTTT
-	TRBJ2-1	-	TRBV10-3	CASEPEDSATYNEQFF	TGTGCCTCCGAACCCGAGGACAGTGCAACCTACAATGAGCAGTTCTTC
-	TRBJ1-2	-	TRBV6-5	CASRPGQAQGYTF	TGTGCCAGCAGACCCGGGCAGGCTCAAGGCTACACCTTC
TRBD2	TRBJ2-1	-	TRBV3-1	CASSQASTGGQFF	TGTGCCAGCAGCCAAGCTTCGACGGGGGGGCAGTTCTTC
TRBD1	TRBJ2-7	few	TRBV14	CASSQADRGLRAYEQYF	TGTGCCAGCAGCCAGGCTGACAGGGGGCTTCGAGCCTACGAGCAGTACTTC
TRBD1	TRBJ2-7	-	TRBV6-1	CAGNRGLYEQYF	TGTGCCGGCAACAGGGGTCTCTACGAGCAGTACTTC
-	TRBJ2-5	few	TRBV20-1	CSAWELASAGTQYF	TGCAGTGCTTGGGAACTAGCTTCCGCCGGGACCCAGTACTTC
-	TRBJ2-5	-	TRBV28	CASNFMQGGQETQYF	TGTGCCAGCAATTTCATGCAAGGGGGCCAAGAGACCCAGTACTTC
TRBD2	TRBJ2-4	few	TRBV27	CASRTSVKNIQYF	TGTGCCTCCAGGACTAGCGTCAAAAACATTCAGTACTTC
-	TRBJ2-4	once	TRBV28	CASSPPPGVRNIQYF	TGTGCCAGCAGTCCTCCCCCCGGGGTTCGGAACATTCAGTACTTC
-	TRBJ1-2	few	TRBV7-2	CASSLVVGPPRYGYTF	TGTGCCAGCAGCTTAGTAGTAGGGCCGCCCCGCTATGGCTACACCTTC
-	TRBJ2-7	-	TRBV5-1	CASRPVNTYEQYF	TGCGCCAGCAGACCAGTCAATACCTACGAGCAGTACTTC
-	TRBJ2-7	-	TRBV20-1	CSARMSSEGTYNEQYF	TGCAGTGCTAGAATGAGTAGCGAGGGGACCTACAATGAGCAGTACTTC
-	TRBJ1-2	few	TRBV21-1	CASSKRDPRGYTF	TGTGCCAGCAGCAAGAGGGATCCTAGGGGCTACACCTTC
TRBD2	TRBJ2-3	once	TRBV4-2	CASSRGLAAQGGDTQYF	TGTGCCAGCAGCCGAGGACTAGCGGCACAGGGAGGAGATACGCAGTATTTT
-	TRBJ2-5	-	TRBV7-2	CASSLQGRWGQETQYF	TGTGCCAGCAGCTTACAGGGAAGATGGGGCCAAGAGACCCAGTACTTC
TRBD2	TRBJ2-3	-	TRBV28	CASSFLGGGRTDTQYF	TGTGCCAGCAGTTTCCTCGGGGGGGGACGGACAGATACGCAGTATTTT
-	TRBJ1-2	-	TRBV12-3/TRBV12-4	CASSPQSGGSNHGYTF	TGTGCCAGCAGCCCTCAGTCTGGAGGGAGTAACCATGGCTACACCTTC
-	TRBJ2-3	-	TRBV9	CASSVVGGATQYF	TGTGCCAGCAGCGTAGTAGGAGGGGCCACGCAGTATTTT
-	TRBJ2-1	few	TRBV5-5	CASSLSVSNEQFF	TGTGCCAGCAGCTTGTCAGTTAGCAATGAGCAGTTCTTC
-	TRBJ1-5	once	TRBV4-1	CASSQEQTYSNQPQHF	TGCGCCAGCAGCCAAGAACAGACTTATAGCAATCAGCCCCAGCATTTT
-	TRBJ2-5	-	TRBV12-3/TRBV12-4	CASSQRPVQETQYF	TGTGCCAGCAGCCAGCGACCGGTACAAGAGACCCAGTACTTC
-	TRBJ2-5	few	TRBV28	CASHEGGIRETQYF	TGTGCCAGCCACGAGGGGGGGATAAGAGAGACCCAGTACTTC
TRBD1	TRBJ1-1	-	TRBV6-6	CASSYPTPGQATEAFF	TGTGCCAGCAGTTACCCGACACCGGGACAGGCGACTGAAGCTTTCTTT